This TCR beta chain was profiled in a study of blood T cell repertoires in COVID-19. Study-wide background: PBMCs, B-cell-depleted T cells, or T cells provided the cDNA or gDNA that made up the material.

Libraries were prepared by immunoSEQ multiplex PCR; TCRdb keeps only in-frame clonotypes and omits some of them. In the table there are roughly 310,000 clones, roughly 90% of which are singletons. Sequenced material: peripheral blood. This clonotype was obtained from a woman in her 50s with active or convalescent COVID-19.

The CDR3 region is CASSFDRGGTYEQYF. CDR3 bases: TGCGCCAGCAGCTTTGACAGGGGTGGCACCTACGAGCAGTACTTC. V is TRBV5-1 and J is TRBJ2-7; 8 nucleotides match TRBD1. Germline V CDR1 and CDR2: SGHRS, YFSETQ. The CDR3 length is 15 residues. The J segment lost 2 bases and the V segment lost 2 bases, leaving 6 bases of the junction unmatched.